The rows below give T cell receptor beta chains drawn from one sample of a study of shared clonotypes between healthy human individuals. Clones were sequenced by immunoSEQ multiplex PCR, and TCRdb holds only the in-frame ones, with some missing. The sample lists over a million clones, around 98% seen once, with around 0.45% in the top ten. Sequenced input: naive CD4+ T cells sorted from blood. The receptor source for this set is a young man in good health. Each CDR3 is given with its conserved first and last residue.

V	J	CDR3
TRBV5-6	TRBJ1-1	CASSLPRAHTEAFF
TRBV6-5	TRBJ2-1	CASSYSMTSGKNEQFF
TRBV2	TRBJ2-4	CASSFDSKLAKNIQYF
TRBV2	TRBJ2-3	CASSPLAGSTDTQYF
TRBV7-9	TRBJ2-3	CAIPSRVTSTDTQYF
TRBV5-4	TRBJ2-3	CASSLSGVRTDTQYF
TRBV6-1	TRBJ2-5	CASSVPSRTSGSRETQYF
TRBV28	TRBJ1-5	CASRRIDSPIFISNQPQHF
TRBV5-1	TRBJ2-2	CASSLDGTGVVSGELFF
TRBV2	TRBJ1-1	CASSERGSGDTEAFF
TRBV5-6	TRBJ1-4	CASSLSADEKLFF
TRBV19	TRBJ2-1	CASSLAGGFAYNEQFF
TRBV10-3	TRBJ2-5	CAISEGATSGGETQYF
TRBV19	TRBJ2-1	CASRTGPYNEQFF
TRBV6-6	TRBJ2-1	CASSYGSPDYNEQFF
TRBV29-1	TRBJ1-1	CSVEGRVTEAFF
TRBV25-1	TRBJ2-5	CASSVTGGVETQYF
TRBV6-1	TRBJ2-2	CASSENWGKNTGELFF
TRBV15	TRBJ2-7	CALGHSMSGYEQYF
TRBV6-7	TRBJ2-1	CASGPYNEQFF
TRBV2	TRBJ1-5	CASSERTGNQPRHF
TRBV19	TRBJ1-5	CASRRQVLGSQHF
TRBV5-1	TRBJ2-7	CASSGTGARYEQYF
TRBV11-2	TRBJ2-2	CASSLGTANTGELFF
TRBV6-6	TRBJ2-1	CASSNTGSPYNEQFF
TRBV28	TRBJ1-5	CASTSGDQPQHF
TRBV21-1	TRBJ2-7	CASSKLRRGDSSYEQYF
TRBV2	TRBJ2-2	CASREQGTGELFF
TRBV28	TRBJ1-2	CASSLFDGSQRYTF
TRBV18	TRBJ1-1	CASSSTSGLLMNTEAFF
TRBV6-6	TRBJ1-5	CASSLDRAKQPQHF
TRBV5-1	TRBJ2-2	CASSLDGATGELFF
TRBV19	TRBJ1-3	CASSMGNTIYF
TRBV11-3	TRBJ2-5	CASSFGVGEETQYF
TRBV25-1	TRBJ1-1	CASRRQGPNTEAFF
TRBV19	TRBJ1-5	CASSIELNRVDQPQHF
TRBV5-4	TRBJ2-2	CASSLGKGGLFDGELFF
TRBV6-1	TRBJ2-3	CASSELGDTQYF
TRBV30	TRBJ2-1	CAWRALAGAYNEQFF
TRBV5-4	TRBJ2-2	CASSSPGTGAGELFF
TRBV11-2	TRBJ2-7	CASSLVPAGSYEQYF
TRBV7-2	TRBJ1-2	CASSPSSGAGNYGYTF
TRBV28	TRBJ2-5	CASRYGETQYF
TRBV10-2	TRBJ2-7	CATQRGSGRAPKEQYF
TRBV19	TRBJ1-5	CASSIAHGAYNQPQHF
TRBV27	TRBJ2-7	CASSLSVSRLWGNEQYF
TRBV19	TRBJ2-4	CASSIGGTLAKNIQYF
TRBV9	TRBJ2-2	CASSGTTGTGELFF
TRBV9	TRBJ2-7	CASSVATGTATYEQYF
TRBV27	TRBJ2-7	CASSRDGTYEQYF
TRBV4-2	TRBJ2-7	CASSQVGEGAAYEQYF
TRBV6-5	TRBJ2-2	CASSYSTGKTGELFF
TRBV18	TRBJ1-5	CASSPVGEQPQHF
TRBV11-2	TRBJ2-7	CASSLEGTSSYEQYF